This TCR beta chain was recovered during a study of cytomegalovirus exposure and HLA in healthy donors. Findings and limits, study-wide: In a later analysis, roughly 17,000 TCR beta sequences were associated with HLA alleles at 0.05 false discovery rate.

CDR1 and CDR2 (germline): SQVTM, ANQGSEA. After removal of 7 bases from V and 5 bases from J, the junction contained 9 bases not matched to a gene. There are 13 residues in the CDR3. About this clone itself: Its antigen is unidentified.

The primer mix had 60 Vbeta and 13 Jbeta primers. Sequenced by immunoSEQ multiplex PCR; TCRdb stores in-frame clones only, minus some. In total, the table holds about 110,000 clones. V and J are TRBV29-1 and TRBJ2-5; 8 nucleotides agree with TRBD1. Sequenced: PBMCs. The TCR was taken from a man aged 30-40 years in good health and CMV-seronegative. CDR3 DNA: TGCAGCGGGGACCAGGGGGCGAGGGAGACCCAGTACTTC. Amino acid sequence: CSGDQGARETQYF.